This is a list of T cell receptor beta chains from one sample in a study of shared clonotypes between healthy human individuals. Assay: immunoSEQ multiplex PCR; the TCRdb copy retains only in-frame clones and omits some. The profile shows around 2.5 million clones, 80% to 95% of them singletons. The sequenced sample consisted of naive CD4+ T cells from PBMCs. The receptor source for this set is a young man in good health. Some clones in this sample may be carry-over from other donors' samples. Both conserved end residues are part of each CDR3. Fields, in order: V gene, clone size, J gene, CDR3 protein. A row's size may be missing; if present it is once, few, many or a size class.

>TRBV7-3|-|TRBJ1-1
CASSLRSGTEAFF
>TRBV5-6|-|TRBJ1-5
CASSPWDRGLQPQHF
>TRBV4-1|-|TRBJ2-7
CASSKDGGMPEQYF
>TRBV28|-|TRBJ1-5
CASSPPGWMAQPQHF
>TRBV11-3|once|TRBJ2-3
CASSLGQGTDTQYF
>TRBV5-1|-|TRBJ2-7
CASSLGRVPYEQYF
>TRBV28|-|TRBJ1-5
CASSLGQVNQPQHF
>TRBV7-3|once|TRBJ2-7
CASSSTSGPYYEQYF
>TRBV9|-|TRBJ2-2
CASSPFWGMGPGELFF
>TRBV9|-|TRBJ2-2
CASSQTSGNTGELFF
>TRBV20-1|-|TRBJ2-5
CSAARRETQYF
>TRBV18|-|TRBJ2-5
CASSPPRSQETQYF
>TRBV6-1|-|TRBJ2-1
CACSAGHGDEQFF
>TRBV5-1|-|TRBJ2-5
CASSGGNQETQYF
>TRBV6-6|-|TRBJ1-6
CASGVGQGNSPLHF
>TRBV6-5|-|TRBJ1-5
CASGQGKSQPQHF